This entry lists 22 T cell receptor beta chains sequenced from one sample in a study of T cell changes during pregnancy in multiple sclerosis. Profiling relied on immunoSEQ multiplex PCR, and the TCRdb table lists in-frame clones only, not all of them. The sample has about 30,000 clones; 89% are singletons. Sequenced here: CD8+ T cells from peripheral blood mononuclear cells, sampled in the second trimester of pregnancy. The source of these receptors is a female donor with multiple sclerosis, enrolled in a pregnancy study.

The V and J genes are TRBV13 and TRBJ2-3, with 15 bases matching TRBD2. Germline lookup yields CDR1 PRHDT and CDR2 FYEKMQ (reference sequence). The trim removed 4 bases at V and 2 bases at J, leaving 10 bases unmatched. The CDR3 contains 19 residues. CDR3 coding DNA: TGTGCCAGCAGCTCCGAATCCGGACTAGCGGGAGGGACCACAGATACGCAGTATTTT. This translates into CASSSESGLAGGTTDTQYF. Variable domain in full (rest from reference TRBV13 and TRBJ2-3): AAGVIQSPRHLIKEKRETATLKCYPIPRHDTVYWYQQGPGQDPQFLISFYEKMQSDKGSIPDRFSAQQFSDYHSELNMSSLELGDSALYFCASSSESGLAGGTTDTQYFGPGTRLTVL.

The gene calls are TRBV6-4 and TRBJ2-1; 12 bases map to TRBD2. CDR1 and CDR2 from the germline V gene are MRHNA and SNTAGT. V shed 4 bases, J shed 6 bases, and the junction held 4 bases outside the gene matches. The CDR3 consists of 15 residues. The CDR3 region is CASSGSSGGANEQFF. CDR3 nucleotide sequence: TGTGCCAGCAGTGGATCTAGCGGGGGGGCCAATGAGCAGTTCTTC.

This rearrangement joins TRBV19 to TRBJ2-5; TRBD1 agrees at 8 bases. The CDR3 has 18 residues. Germline trimming cut 1 base from V and 3 bases from J; bases unmatched to any gene: 13. The germline V gene has CDR1 LNHDA and CDR2 SQIVND (reference sequence). CDR3 DNA sequence: TGTGCCAGTAGTATAGGCGTGGGGCTGGGACAGGAGAAAGAGACCCAGTACTTC. Protein product: CASSIGVGLGQEKETQYF.

The rearrangement links TRBV19 to TRBJ1-6; D is unclear. The germline CDR1 and CDR2 sequences are LNHDA and SQIVND (reference sequence). The ends were cut back, 3 bases at V and 10 bases at J, with 10 bases in the middle. This CDR3 is 13 amino acids long. The CDR3 sequence is CASSMTVRSPLHF. In nucleotides, the CDR3 is TGTGCCAGTAGTATGACTGTCCGGTCACCCCTCCACTTT.

The V gene is TRBV27, the J gene TRBJ2-7; no clear D gene. CDR1 MNHEY and CDR2 SMNVEV come from the germline V gene (reference sequence). The CDR3 sequence is 14 residues long. With 4 bases removed from V and 3 bases from J, the gap between germline ends came to 13 bases. The CDR3 nucleotides read TGTGCCAGCAGTTCCCCTGTGCAGAACTACGAGCAGTACTTC. This sequence encodes CASSSPVQNYEQYF.

The gene calls are TRBV7-8 and TRBJ1-2; 10 bases line up with TRBD1. Germline V gene sequence: CDR1 SGHVS, CDR2 FQNEAQ. The CDR3 extends over 15 amino acids. V shed 4 bases and J 4 bases; nucleotides not matched to a gene: 6. For the CDR3, the DNA is TGTGCCAGCAGCTCCACCGGACAGGGGGGCTATGGCTACACCTTC. Amino acids: CASSSTGQGGYGYTF. Based on the CDR3 plus reference TRBV7-8 and TRBJ1-2, the full variable domain is GAGVSQSPRYKVAKRGQDVALRCDPISGHVSLFWYQQALGQGPEFLTYFQNEAQLDKSGLPSDRFFAERPEGSVSTLKIQRTQQEDSAVYLCASSSTGQGGYGYTFGSGTRLTVV.

This clone was seen once. The chain recombines TRBV7-9 with TRBJ2-3; the D gene is possibly TRBD1 (5 bases). This CDR3 comprises 18 residues. V was clipped by 1 base and J by 2 bases, with 19 bases between them. Germline values: CDR1 SEHNR, CDR2 FQNEAQ (reference sequence). CDR3 DNA: TGTGCCAGCAGCTTAGGCTGGGGCGGCAGACCCTCCACAGATACGCAGTATTTT. Protein product: CASSLGWGGRPSTDTQYF.

This chain links TRBV7-3 with TRBJ2-1; D ambiguous. From germline, CDR1 is SGHTA and CDR2 FQGTGA. V dropped 5 bases and J dropped 8 bases, with 10 bases sitting between them. This CDR3 has 12 amino acids. CDR3 protein: CASSLRGDEQFF. The CDR3 region has the DNA TGTGCCAGCAGCCTACGCGGAGATGAGCAGTTCTTC.

V and J are TRBV5-3 and TRBJ1-1; tentative D call: TRBD1 (5 bases). TRBV5-3 is recorded as an ORF, its role being uncertain. This CDR3 region has 12 residues. The V end was cut by 7 bases, the J end by 1 base, with 8 bases between. Written as DNA, the CDR3 is TGTGCCAGAGCGGGGGGGAACACTGAAGCTTTCTTT. Translation gives CARAGGNTEAFF.

CDR3 amino acids: CAWSLTGAIDGYTF. CDR3 bases: TGTGCCTGGAGTCTAACAGGGGCTATAGATGGCTACACCTTC. The chain recombines TRBV30 with TRBJ1-2; 7 bases line up with TRBD1. CDR3 length: 14 residues. With V trimmed by 2 bases and J by 6 bases, 9 bases remained unmatched. Germline V CDR1 and CDR2: GTSNPN, SVGIG (reference sequence).

The chain uses TRBV4-3 and TRBJ1-5, with unresolved D. CDR3 length: 14 amino acids. V lost 0 bases to trimming and J lost 5 bases, with 8 bases between them. Germline V gene lookup returns CDR1 LGHNA and CDR2 YSLEER. This CDR3 reads CASSQDAEDQPQHF. Written as DNA, the CDR3 is TGCGCCAGCAGCCAAGATGCAGAGGATCAGCCCCAGCATTTT.

This chain uses TRBV27 with TRBJ2-5; a possible D gene is TRBD2 (5 bases). V was pared by 4 bases and J by 5 bases, with 11 bases between. Germline CDR1 MNHEY, CDR2 SMNVEV (reference sequence). The CDR3 is made up of 13 amino acids. CDR3 sequence (DNA): TGTGCCAGCAGTTACGGGATTTTGGAGACCCAGTACTTC. Translated, it gives CASSYGILETQYF.

The V and J genes are TRBV6-6 and TRBJ2-3, with TRBD1 as a possible D gene (5 bases). This CDR3 is built from 15 residues. Trimming removed 2 bases at V and 4 bases at J, with 13 bases between. Germline CDR1 and CDR2: MNHNY and SVGAGI (reference sequence). CDR3 nucleotide sequence: TGTGCCAGCAGTTACGAGGACCAAGGGGCAGATACGCAGTATTTT. Amino acids: CASSYEDQGADTQYF.

The chain carries TRBV6-5 and TRBJ1-1, with D possibly matching TRBD1 (5 bases). Trimming left V 6 bases short and J 1 base short, with 12 bases between. Germline V gene data show CDR1 as MNHEY and CDR2 as SVGAGI. The CDR3 covers 14 residues. CDR3 nucleotides: TGTGCCAGCAGATCAGGGTTAGGGAACACTGAAGCTTTCTTT. The encoded protein is CASRSGLGNTEAFF.

V and J are TRBV27 and TRBJ1-5; 8 bases are shared with TRBD1. CDR3 length: 15 amino acids. The germline V gene has CDR1 MNHEY and CDR2 SMNVEV (reference sequence). Trimming cost V 6 bases and J 1 base; bases outside gene matches: 5. The chain's CDR3 is CASSPGQGSNQPQHF. In DNA form, the CDR3 reads TGTGCCAGCAGCCCTGGACAGGGAAGCAATCAGCCCCAGCATTTT.

The CDR3 bases are TGTGCCAGCAGCCCGGTCAATCAGCCCCAGCATTTT. Its translation: CASSPVNQPQHF. The chain employs TRBV27 and TRBJ1-5; D remains unclear. Between the trimmed V and J ends, which lost 6 bases and 3 bases, there was a span of 6 bases. Germline V gene lookup returns CDR1 MNHEY and CDR2 SMNVEV (reference sequence). The length of the CDR3 is 12 residues.

This rearrangement joins TRBV5-1 to TRBJ2-2, with TRBD2 matching over 9 bases. J lost 1 base, V lost 4 bases, and 2 bases had no gene match. Germline values: CDR1 SGHRS, CDR2 YFSETQ. The CDR3 is 15 amino acids. The CDR3 sequence: CASSRLAVNTGELFF. CDR3 DNA: TGCGCCAGCAGCCGACTAGCGGTGAACACCGGGGAGCTGTTTTTT.

The chain joins TRBV6-5 to TRBJ2-3; 10 bases map to TRBD2. There are 16 residues in the CDR3. Germline values: CDR1 MNHEY, CDR2 SVGAGI. Germline trimming cut 1 base from V and 5 bases from J; bases unmatched to any gene: 6. CDR3 DNA: TGTGCCAGCAGTTACTTTAGCGGGGGGAGTGGAGATACGCAGTATTTT. Translating it yields CASSYFSGGSGDTQYF.

J is TRBJ2-7 and V is TRBV11-3; a weak D match, TRBD1 (5 bases). V dropped 3 bases and J dropped 3 bases, with 12 bases sitting between them. The CDR3 runs 14 residues. Germline loops: CDR1 SGHNT, CDR2 YENEEA. The CDR3 region has the DNA TGTGCCAGCAGCTTGCGCGACAGAATCTACGAGCAGTACTTC. This encodes CASSLRDRIYEQYF.

The chain employs TRBV7-6 and TRBJ2-7; tentative D call: TRBD1 (5 bases). CDR1 and CDR2 (germline): SGHVS, FNYEAQ. This CDR3 has 14 residues. Trimming took 5 bases from V and 0 from J, leaving 11 bases between them. In DNA form, the CDR3 reads TGTGCCAGCAGCCCTTTGACAGTCTCCTACGAGCAGTACTTC. This translates into CASSPLTVSYEQYF.

The genes are TRBV18 and TRBJ2-5; D possibly corresponds to TRBD2 (5 bases). Trimming took 8 bases from V and 5 from J, leaving 15 bases between them. The CDR3 runs to 13 residues. Germline V gene sequence: CDR1 KGHSH, CDR2 LQKENI. The CDR3 DNA reads as TGTGCCAGCACGCAGCAGGAGGAGGAGACCCAGTACTTC. This translates into CASTQQEEETQYF.

The chain combines TRBV30 with TRBJ1-6; D uncertain. The ends were cut back, 4 bases at V and 2 bases at J, with 9 bases in the middle. Germline V lookup: CDR1 GTSNPN, CDR2 SVGIG (reference sequence). CDR3 length: 14 residues. The CDR3 loop reads CAWTISPYNSPLHF. CDR3 nucleotides: TGTGCCTGGACTATTAGCCCCTATAATTCACCCCTCCACTTT.